Sequencing of this T cell receptor beta chain was carried out in a study of beta chain features in type 1 diabetes. One heparinised blood draw, averaging around 0.12 L, came from each donor. Cells sorted by CD45RO/CCR7/CD25/CD127/CD95/CD27 comprised CD4+ naive, central memory, regulatory and stem cell-like memory cells. Deletions cut 4 bases from V and 2 bases from J, with 14 bases between. This CDR3 has 15 amino acids. CDR1 is MNHNY, CDR2 SVGAGI, per germline (reference sequence). As every portion of the isolated RNA was reverse transcribed, the sequencing read expressed TCRB transcripts. Only in-frame clones appear in the TCRdb table, and some are missing; sequencing was by immunoSEQ multiplex PCR. The repertoire includes tens of thousands of clones, about 63% of them detected once, and about 1% sits in the top ten. This clone has more than one count but fewer than ten. Antigen specificity is unknown.

Points from the study as a whole: A greater similarity of naive, central memory and Treg TCRB repertoires was seen among patients than among healthy donors. Among patients with Type 1 diabetes, TCRB CDR3s were moderately but significantly shorter in every one of the four CD4+ subsets. cDNA-based reads could over-represent cells with high TCR expression.

The material sequenced was stem cell memory CD4+ T cells from blood. This sequence originates from a woman in her 40s with type 1 diabetes. The chain combines TRBV6-6 with TRBJ1-1, with D uncertain. The CDR3 reads CASSSELRPNTEAFF. The CDR3 DNA sequence: TGTGCCAGCAGTTCCGAACTCCGCCCCAACACTGAAGCTTTCTTT.